One and the same sample provided the 23 T cell receptor beta chains below, sequenced in a study of blood T cell repertoires in COVID-19. The assay was immunoSEQ multiplex PCR, and TCRdb's table has in-frame clones only and misses some. The profile covers about 200,000 clones, with less than 90% appearing a single time and 1.5% to 2% taken by the ten largest. The sequencing input was peripheral blood. The origin of the receptors is a man aged 40-55 years with active or convalescent COVID-19.

The chain is built from TRBV27 and TRBJ1-5; 7 nucleotides agree with TRBD1. The germline V gene encodes CDR1 MNHEY and CDR2 SMNVEV (reference sequence). This CDR3 region has 17 residues. V shed 1 base and J 7 bases; nucleotides not matched to a gene: 13. The CDR3 DNA follows: TGTGCCAGCAGTTTATTCCCCCGACAGGGAATATGGCAGCCCCAGCATTTT. It translates to CASSLFPRQGIWQPQHF.

This chain joins TRBV9 and TRBJ1-2; D possibly corresponds to TRBD1 (6 bases). This CDR3 has 14 amino acids. Germline-derived CDR1 and CDR2 are SGDLS and YYNGEE. The germline V and J ends were trimmed by 4 bases and 3 bases, with 13 bases remaining between them. Here the CDR3 DNA reads TGTGCCAGCAGCCCTAGTACAGGGTACTATGGCTACACCTTC. It is translated as CASSPSTGYYGYTF.

The J gene is TRBJ1-5, the V gene TRBV30; D perhaps matches TRBD1 (6 bases). Germline V gene sequence: CDR1 GTSNPN, CDR2 SVGIG (reference sequence). V was pared by 2 bases and J by 4 bases, with 15 bases between. The CDR3 has 15 residues. The CDR3 is CAWSWGGAGNQPQHF. The CDR3 coding sequence is TGTGCCTGGAGTTGGGGGGGCGCAGGGAATCAGCCCCAGCATTTT.

V gene TRBV27 combines with J gene TRBJ1-5, with D possibly being TRBD1 (5 bases). CDR3 length: 14 residues. Trimming took 3 bases from V and 6 from J, leaving 12 bases between them. Germline V gene data show CDR1 as MNHEY and CDR2 as SMNVEV (reference sequence). The CDR3 reads CASSLGGSLQPQHF. As DNA, the CDR3 is TGTGCCAGCAGTTTGGGGGGATCGCTTCAGCCCCAGCATTTT.

This clone was detected only once. V usage is TRBV4-1 and J usage is TRBJ2-7, with TRBD2 matching over 14 bases. CDR3 length: 22 residues. Germline values: CDR1 MGHRA, CDR2 YSYEKL. V was pared by 2 bases and J by 4 bases, with 22 bases of the junction left unmatched. This CDR3 is CASSQHYQTPGTSGRVRYEQYF. DNA for the CDR3: TGCGCCAGCAGCCAACATTACCAAACACCCGGGACTAGCGGGAGAGTTAGGTACGAGCAGTACTTC.

This clone was found once. V gene TRBV5-6 combines with J gene TRBJ2-7; maybe TRBD1 (5 bases). Germline V lookup: CDR1 SGHDT, CDR2 YYEEEE. The CDR3 runs 16 residues. Trimming pared 0 bases from V and 0 bases from J, leaving 13 bases between. The CDR3 DNA follows: TGTGCCAGCAGCTTGGACGTGACAGCAAGCTCCTACGAGCAGTACTTC. It is translated as CASSLDVTASSYEQYF.

The rearrangement joins TRBV6-5 to TRBJ1-1, with D hard to call. Germline-derived CDR1 and CDR2 are MNHEY and SVGAGI. This CDR3 comprises 16 residues. V was clipped by 0 bases and J by 1 base, with 12 bases between them. For the CDR3, the DNA is TGTGCCAGCAGTTACTCGAGTATGACTCCGAACACTGAAGCTTTCTTT. Protein sequence: CASSYSSMTPNTEAFF.

This clone was observed a few times. The V and J genes are TRBV28 and TRBJ2-7, with D maybe TRBD2 (6 bases). The CDR3 is made up of 15 amino acids. CDR1 is MDHEN, CDR2 SYDVKM, per germline. The V end was cut by 3 bases, the J end by 4 bases, with 16 bases between. The CDR3 is CASSFAGKELYEQYF. CDR3 in DNA: TGTGCCAGCAGTTTTGCGGGAAAAGAGTTGTACGAGCAGTACTTC.

The chain has TRBV27 and TRBJ2-7; 13 nucleotides agree with TRBD2. The V segment lost 2 bases and the J segment 1 base; nucleotides outside the gene matches: 2. Per the germline V gene, CDR1 is MNHEY and CDR2 is SMNVEV (reference sequence). This CDR3 has 16 amino acids. In nucleotides, the CDR3 is TGTGCCAGCAGTTTACGACTAGCGGGAGGTTCCTACGAGCAGTACTTC. It specifies CASSLRLAGGSYEQYF.

This clone was observed a single time. The chain couples TRBV13 to TRBJ2-7, with TRBD1 matching over 8 bases. Trimming removed 5 bases from V and 2 bases from J; junction bases left unmatched: 2. Looked up from germline, CDR1 is PRHDT and CDR2 is FYEKMQ (reference sequence). The CDR3 is made up of 13 amino acids. The CDR3 bases are TGTGCCAGCAGCCCACAGGGGGCCTACGAGCAGTACTTC. The encoded protein is CASSPQGAYEQYF. Full variable domain (rest looked up from reference TRBV13 and TRBJ2-7): AAGVIQSPRHLIKEKRETATLKCYPIPRHDTVYWYQQGPGQDPQFLISFYEKMQSDKGSIPDRFSAQQFSDYHSELNMSSLELGDSALYFCASSPQGAYEQYFGPGTRLTVT.

The CDR3 bases are TGTGCCAGCTCACCCAGTACAGGGGACCGCTCTGGAAACACCATATATTTT. As protein: CASSPSTGDRSGNTIYF. The chain employs TRBV18 and TRBJ1-3, with 7 bases matching TRBD1. Germline V CDR1 and CDR2: KGHSH, LQKENI. The CDR3 loop spans 17 amino acids. V lost 3 bases and J lost 0; bases outside the gene matches: 8.

The chain links TRBV9 to TRBJ2-7; 11 positions agree with TRBD2. The CDR3 is 14 amino acids. Germline CDR1 is SGDLS and CDR2 is YYNGEE. J lost 5 bases, V lost 3 bases, and 4 bases had no gene match. DNA for the CDR3: TGTGCCAGCAGCGCTATAGCGGGAGGGGACGAGCAGTACTTC. It codes for CASSAIAGGDEQYF.

The rearrangement joins TRBV7-9 to TRBJ2-5; weak D call: TRBD2 (5 bases). Germline-derived CDR1 and CDR2 are SEHNR and FQNEAQ (reference sequence). This CDR3 has 16 residues. Trimming pared 8 bases from V and 3 bases from J, leaving 22 bases between. The chain's CDR3 is CASGLLGGLLEETQYF. The CDR3 DNA reads TGTGCCAGCGGCCTACTAGGCGGGTTGCTGGAAGAGACCCAGTACTTC.

The CDR3 spells CASTPRPPYRAIFSSTDTQYF. The CDR3 nucleotides are TGTGCCAGCACCCCCCGGCCACCGTACAGGGCCATATTTTCTAGCACAGATACGCAGTATTTT. The chain combines TRBV28 with TRBJ2-3; a weak D match, TRBD1 (6 bases). The germline CDR1 and CDR2 sequences are MDHEN and SYDVKM. Between the trimmed V and J ends, which lost 7 bases and 0 bases, there was a span of 32 bases. The CDR3 extends over 21 amino acids.

This clone turned up a few times. The DNA for the CDR3 is TGTGCCAGCAGTTTGGGCTGGGGACAGGATAATGAAAAACTGTTTTTT. Protein: CASSLGWGQDNEKLFF. The chain combines TRBV27 with TRBJ1-4; 8 bases agree with TRBD1. The ends lost 3 bases at V and 4 bases at J; junction bases unmatched: 7. Germline V CDR1 and CDR2: MNHEY, SMNVEV (reference sequence). The CDR3 sequence is 16 residues long.

The V and J genes are TRBV19 and TRBJ2-3, with 7 bases that match TRBD2. CDR3 length: 15 residues. The V and J ends lost 10 bases and 0 bases, in that order; junction bases with no gene match: 10. Germline values: CDR1 LNHDA, CDR2 SQIVND (reference sequence). The CDR3 nucleotides read TGTGCCACTTGGGGGAGGGGTACTAGCACAGATACGCAGTATTTT. Protein sequence: CATWGRGTSTDTQYF.

V is TRBV27 and J is TRBJ1-2; 8 bases line up with TRBD1. V gave up 6 bases and J gave up 8 bases; unmatched junction bases: 8. The CDR3 totals 13 residues. Germline CDR1 is MNHEY and CDR2 is SMNVEV (reference sequence). The CDR3 spells CASSRTGMRGYTF. CDR3 nucleotides: TGTGCCAGCAGCCGGACAGGGATGAGGGGCTACACCTTC.

V gene TRBV9 combines with J gene TRBJ1-1; D remains ambiguous. The V gene lost 4 bases and the J gene lost 4 bases, with 11 bases spanning the gap. The germline CDR1 and CDR2 sequences are SGDLS and YYNGEE. The CDR3 runs to 13 residues. Here the CDR3 reads CASSLAASTEAFF. Written as DNA, the CDR3 is TGTGCCAGCAGCTTGGCGGCAAGCACTGAAGCTTTCTTT.

The rearrangement uses TRBV5-1 and TRBJ2-2, with a weak D call TRBD1 (6 bases). The CDR3 is 14 residues long. CDR1 and CDR2 (germline): SGHRS, YFSETQ. Trimming took off 5 bases at V and 0 bases at J, with 8 bases between the two ends. DNA for the CDR3: TGCGCCAGCAGGGACAGCGCGAACACCGGGGAGCTGTTTTTT. Translated: CASRDSANTGELFF. The full variable domain, with the rest looked up from reference TRBV5-1 and TRBJ2-2, is KAGVTQTPRYLIKTRGQQVTLSCSPISGHRSVSWYQQTPGQGLQFLFEYFSETQRNKGNFPGRFSGRQFSNSRSEMNVSTLELGDSALYLCASRDSANTGELFFGEGSRLTVL.

The chain links TRBV9 to TRBJ1-2, with 7 nucleotides matching TRBD1. V shed 4 bases and J 3 bases; nucleotides not matched to a gene: 9. Per the germline V gene, CDR1 is SGDLS and CDR2 is YYNGEE. The CDR3 is made up of 15 amino acids. The CDR3 sequence is CASSLPTGRYYGYTF. The DNA for the CDR3 is TGTGCCAGCAGCCTTCCGACAGGGCGTTACTATGGCTACACCTTC. The variable domain in full, completed from reference TRBV9 and TRBJ1-2, reads DSGVTQTPKHLITATGQRVTLRCSPRSGDLSVYWYQQSLDQGLQFLIQYYNGEERAKGNILERFSAQQFPDLHSELNLSSLELGDSALYFCASSLPTGRYYGYTFGSGTRLTVV.

The chain carries TRBV2 and TRBJ1-6, with D tentatively TRBD1 (6 bases). The CDR3 totals 14 residues. Per germline, CDR1 SNHLY and CDR2 FYNNEI. Deletions cut 3 bases from V and 7 bases from J, with 10 bases between. The CDR3, as DNA: TGTGCCAGCAGTGACCGACAGGTCAATTCACCCCTCCACTTT. Translation gives CASSDRQVNSPLHF.

Worth noting for this clone: Other DNA sequences in the same sample also yield this CDR3. The CDR3 DNA reads as TGTGCCAGCTCCACAGGGGGCTTGAACACTGAAGCTTTCTTT. It is translated as CASSTGGLNTEAFF. The chain combines TRBV28 with TRBJ1-1, with 9 nucleotides matching TRBD1. V trimming: 8 bases; J trimming: 0 bases; junction bases outside the gene matches: 4. CDR1 is MDHEN and CDR2 is SYDVKM in the germline V gene. CDR3 size: 14 residues.

The chain recombines TRBV27 with TRBJ1-5; D ambiguous. Germline-derived CDR1 and CDR2 are MNHEY and SMNVEV (reference sequence). The CDR3 runs 14 residues. V was pared by 4 bases and J by 3 bases, with 10 bases between. The CDR3 reads CASSYGLNNQPQHF. The CDR3 region has the DNA TGTGCCAGCAGTTACGGACTAAACAATCAGCCCCAGCATTTT.